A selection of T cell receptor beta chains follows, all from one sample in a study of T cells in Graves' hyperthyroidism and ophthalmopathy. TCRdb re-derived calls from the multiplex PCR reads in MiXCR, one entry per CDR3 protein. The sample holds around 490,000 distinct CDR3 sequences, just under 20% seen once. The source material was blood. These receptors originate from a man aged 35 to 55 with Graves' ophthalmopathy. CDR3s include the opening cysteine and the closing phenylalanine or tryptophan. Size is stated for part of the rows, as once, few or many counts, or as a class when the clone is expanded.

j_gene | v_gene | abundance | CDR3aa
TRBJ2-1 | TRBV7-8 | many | CASSFEGRGLSYNEQFF
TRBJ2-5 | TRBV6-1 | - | CASSEIHGQQETQYF
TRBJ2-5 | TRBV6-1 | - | CASTPRGPTPQETQYF
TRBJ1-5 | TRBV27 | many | CASRVGTGGNQPQHF
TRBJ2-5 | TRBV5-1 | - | CASIYGQGPGETQYF
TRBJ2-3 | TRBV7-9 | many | CASSLGMTSGRSDTQYF
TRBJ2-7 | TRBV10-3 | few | CAIKTGLKGEQYF
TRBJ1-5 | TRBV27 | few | CASSLAIGSQPQHF
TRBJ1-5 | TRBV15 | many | CATRYGDQPQHF
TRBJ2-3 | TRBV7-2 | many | CASSLPPGRATDTQYF
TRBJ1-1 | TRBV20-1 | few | CSAKYPEAFF
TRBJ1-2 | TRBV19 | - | CASTDPTRRRGAPSNYGYTF
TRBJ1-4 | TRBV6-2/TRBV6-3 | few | CASRDVETGREKLFF
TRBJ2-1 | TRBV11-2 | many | CASSLGTSGRGHEQFF
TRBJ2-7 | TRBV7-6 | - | CASSPSAGPPYEQYF
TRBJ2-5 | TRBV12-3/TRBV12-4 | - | CASRVGGPQETQYF
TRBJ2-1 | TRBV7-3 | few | CASSSGGLSYNEQFF
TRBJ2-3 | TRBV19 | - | CASSPDSSGRGADTQYF
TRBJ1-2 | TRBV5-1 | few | CASSLLSGTGGNSGGYTF
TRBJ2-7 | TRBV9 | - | CASSVSRGPSGRWGEQYF
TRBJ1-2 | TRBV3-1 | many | CASSHRDGYTF
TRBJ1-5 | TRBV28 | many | CASSHRGFRGNQPQHF
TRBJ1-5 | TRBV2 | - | CASSVGLQPQHF
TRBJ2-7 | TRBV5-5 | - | CASSLRVGVVNRYEQYF
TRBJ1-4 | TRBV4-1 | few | CASSQDFGGGSTNEKLFF
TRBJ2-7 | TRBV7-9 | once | CASSPRTTSYEQYF
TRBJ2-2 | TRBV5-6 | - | CASSYGTARRKNTGELFF